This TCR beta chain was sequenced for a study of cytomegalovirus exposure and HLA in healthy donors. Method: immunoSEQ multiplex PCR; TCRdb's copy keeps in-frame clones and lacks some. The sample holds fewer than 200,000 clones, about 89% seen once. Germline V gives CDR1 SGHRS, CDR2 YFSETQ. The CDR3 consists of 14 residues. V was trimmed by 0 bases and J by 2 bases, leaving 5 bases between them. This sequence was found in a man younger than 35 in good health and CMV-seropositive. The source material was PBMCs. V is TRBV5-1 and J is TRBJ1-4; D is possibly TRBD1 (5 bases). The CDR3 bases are TGCGCCAGCAGCTTGGAGGGGACTAATGAAAAACTGTTTTTT. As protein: CASSLEGTNEKLFF.